A selection of T cell receptor beta chains follows, all from one sample in a study of shared clonotypes between healthy human individuals. The data were produced by immunoSEQ multiplex PCR, yet TCRdb's version contains in-frame clones alone and is incomplete. The sample lists around 2,000,000 clones; approximately 94% were seen once. Source material: naive CD8+ T cells from PBMCs. All receptors derive from a man younger than 35 in good health. Some clones in this sample may be carry-over from other donors' samples. CDR3s leave out the opening cysteine and the closing phenylalanine or tryptophan.

j_gene | len | v_gene | CDR3aa
TRBJ2-2 | 14 | TRBV11-3 | AGHPTGIRSTGELF
TRBJ2-7 | 11 | TRBV28 | ASSLTGVIVQY
TRBJ1-2 | 14 | TRBV4-1 | ASSQEGRGTYYGYT
TRBJ1-2 | 11 | TRBV19 | ASKKGGSYGYT
TRBJ1-1 | 12 | TRBV7-6 | ASGVGGLNTEAF
TRBJ2-1 | 12 | TRBV6-5 | ASSYAEGYNEQF
TRBJ1-1 | 13 | TRBV6-5 | ASSLTGNGDTEAF
TRBJ2-1 | 14 | TRBV11-2 | ASSLGLLADYNEQF
TRBJ2-3 | 12 | TRBV27 | ASSLVRAPDTQY
TRBJ2-1 | 13 | TRBV29-1 | SAGEPSVPYNEQF
TRBJ1-1 | 13 | TRBV28 | ASSLRTGEGTEAF
TRBJ1-1 | 16 | TRBV27 | ASSKRKANGTANTEAF
TRBJ2-3 | 13 | TRBV30 | AWSVLRGRTDTQY
TRBJ2-3 | 16 | TRBV7-2 | ASSQSRIRQDYTDTQY
TRBJ2-5 | 14 | TRBV7-9 | ASSSRLAGNQETQY
TRBJ2-7 | 10 | TRBV10-3 | AISEIGTGLY
TRBJ2-7 | 12 | TRBV9 | ASSVGLVADEQY
TRBJ2-2 | 16 | TRBV29-1 | SVEDASGREDSTGELF
TRBJ2-5 | 11 | TRBV28 | ASSFGLWETQY
TRBJ2-1 | 18 | TRBV27 | ASRGVPGLAGALRQGEQF
TRBJ1-1 | 13 | TRBV28 | ASSLSDRGATEAF
TRBJ2-1 | 17 | TRBV28 | ASSLLMGLAGGSYNEQF
TRBJ1-2 | 10 | TRBV4-1 | ASSQGTVGYT
TRBJ2-1 | 11 | TRBV29-1 | SVDVRRYNEQF
TRBJ1-1 | 11 | TRBV7-9 | ASSLETGPEAF
TRBJ1-3 | 14 | TRBV28 | ASKPSAIGAGNTIY
TRBJ2-2 | 13 | TRBV5-4 | ASSLLAGPTGELF
TRBJ1-1 | 8 | TRBV7-9 | ASSLHAAF
TRBJ2-7 | 11 | TRBV4-1 | ASSQGPSYEQY
TRBJ2-1 | 15 | TRBV4-3 | ASSQDYRGRSYNEQF
TRBJ2-7 | 13 | TRBV6-5 | ASSYAQGGYYEQY
TRBJ1-4 | 15 | TRBV7-9 | ASSPADWRPAAEKLF
TRBJ1-2 | 12 | TRBV6-5 | ASSYLQGAWGYT
TRBJ2-3 | 14 | TRBV2 | ASSERLRGRGDTQY
TRBJ1-3 | 11 | TRBV5-6 | ASSGGTGNTIY